This T cell receptor (beta chain) was captured in a study of blood T cell repertoires in COVID-19. The overall study: Samples representing acute and convalescent COVID-19 were sourced from the United States, Italy and Spain. The analysed material was cDNA or gDNA that came from T cells, B-cell-depleted T cells, or PBMCs.

Original methodology: It was from reference gene primer amplification that nucleated cell counts were estimated. Produced via immunoSEQ multiplex PCR; TCRdb's table is partial and in-frame only. V and J calls and clone size are as listed in that table; D and trimming were resolved from the DNA. Of approximately 430,000 clones in the sample, about nine tenths were seen once. Germline V CDR1 and CDR2: WSHSY, SAAADI. Trimming cost V 3 bases and J 15 bases; bases outside gene matches: 14. This CDR3 region has 14 residues. Sequencing input: peripheral blood. The sequence was obtained from a woman aged 25-40 years with active or convalescent COVID-19. The chain couples TRBV10-2 to TRBJ2-1; 7 bases fit TRBD2. CDR3 sequence: CASSEAGREPEGFF. CDR3 sequence (DNA): TGCGCCAGCAGTGAAGCGGGGAGGGAACCTGAGGGGTTCTTC.